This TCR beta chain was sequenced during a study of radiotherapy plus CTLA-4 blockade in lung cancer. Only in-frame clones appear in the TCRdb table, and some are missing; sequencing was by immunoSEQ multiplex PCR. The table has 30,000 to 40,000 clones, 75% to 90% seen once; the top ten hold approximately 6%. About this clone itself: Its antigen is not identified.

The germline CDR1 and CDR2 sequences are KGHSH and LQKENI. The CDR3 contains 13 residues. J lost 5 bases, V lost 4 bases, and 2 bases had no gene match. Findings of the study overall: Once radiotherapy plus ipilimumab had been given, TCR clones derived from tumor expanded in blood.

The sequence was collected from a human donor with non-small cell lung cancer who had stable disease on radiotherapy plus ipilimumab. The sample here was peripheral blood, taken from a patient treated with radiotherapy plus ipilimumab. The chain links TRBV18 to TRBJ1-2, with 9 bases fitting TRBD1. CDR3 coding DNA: TGTGCCAGCTCACAGGACAGGGGTTATGGCTACACCTTC. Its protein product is CASSQDRGYGYTF.